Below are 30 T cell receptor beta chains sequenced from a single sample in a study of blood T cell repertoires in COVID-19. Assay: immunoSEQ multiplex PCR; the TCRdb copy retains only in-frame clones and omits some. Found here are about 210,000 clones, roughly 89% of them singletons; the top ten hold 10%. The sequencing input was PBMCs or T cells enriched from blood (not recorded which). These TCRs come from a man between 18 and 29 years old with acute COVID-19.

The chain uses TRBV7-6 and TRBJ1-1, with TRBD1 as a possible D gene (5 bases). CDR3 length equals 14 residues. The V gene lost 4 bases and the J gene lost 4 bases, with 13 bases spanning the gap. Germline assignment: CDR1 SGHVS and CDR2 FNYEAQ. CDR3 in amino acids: CASSSGLGGTEAFF. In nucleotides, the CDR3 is TGTGCCAGCAGCTCCGGCCTGGGGGGCACTGAAGCTTTCTTT.

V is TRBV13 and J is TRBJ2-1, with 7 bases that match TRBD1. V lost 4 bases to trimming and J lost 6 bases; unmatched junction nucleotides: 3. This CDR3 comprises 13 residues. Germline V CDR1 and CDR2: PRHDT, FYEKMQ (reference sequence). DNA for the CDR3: TGTGCCAGCAGCTGGGGACAGATCAATGAGCAGTTCTTC. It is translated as CASSWGQINEQFF.

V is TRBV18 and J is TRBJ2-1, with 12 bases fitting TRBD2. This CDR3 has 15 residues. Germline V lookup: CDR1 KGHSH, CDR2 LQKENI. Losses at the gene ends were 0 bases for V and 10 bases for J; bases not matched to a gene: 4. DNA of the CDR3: TGTGCCAGCTCACCACCCAGTGGGACTAGCGGGGAGCAGTTCTTC. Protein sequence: CASSPPSGTSGEQFF.

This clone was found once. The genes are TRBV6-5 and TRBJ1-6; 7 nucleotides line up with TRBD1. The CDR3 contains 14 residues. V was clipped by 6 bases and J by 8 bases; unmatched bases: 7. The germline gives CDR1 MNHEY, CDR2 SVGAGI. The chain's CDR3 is CASRGGTAHSPLHF. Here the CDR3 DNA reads TGTGCCAGCAGGGGTGGGACAGCTCATTCACCCCTCCACTTT.

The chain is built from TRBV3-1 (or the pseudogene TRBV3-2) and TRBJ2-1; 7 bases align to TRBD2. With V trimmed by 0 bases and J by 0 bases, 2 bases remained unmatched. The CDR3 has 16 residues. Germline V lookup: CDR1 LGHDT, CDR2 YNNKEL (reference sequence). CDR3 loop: CASSQEGEGSYNEQFF. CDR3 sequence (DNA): TGTGCCAGCAGCCAAGAGGGGGAGGGCTCCTACAATGAGCAGTTCTTC.

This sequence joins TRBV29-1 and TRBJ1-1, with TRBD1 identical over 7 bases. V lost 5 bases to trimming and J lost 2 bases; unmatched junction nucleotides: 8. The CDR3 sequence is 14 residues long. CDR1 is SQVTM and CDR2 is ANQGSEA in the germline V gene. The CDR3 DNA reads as TGCAGCGTTCTGATACAGGGGCATAACACTGAAGCTTTCTTT. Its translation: CSVLIQGHNTEAFF.

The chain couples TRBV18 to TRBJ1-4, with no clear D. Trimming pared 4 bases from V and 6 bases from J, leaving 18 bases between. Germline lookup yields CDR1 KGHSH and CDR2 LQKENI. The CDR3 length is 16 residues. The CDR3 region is CASSLGPPPGDEKLFF. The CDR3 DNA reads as TGTGCCAGCTCACTCGGACCCCCCCCCGGGGATGAAAAACTGTTTTTT.

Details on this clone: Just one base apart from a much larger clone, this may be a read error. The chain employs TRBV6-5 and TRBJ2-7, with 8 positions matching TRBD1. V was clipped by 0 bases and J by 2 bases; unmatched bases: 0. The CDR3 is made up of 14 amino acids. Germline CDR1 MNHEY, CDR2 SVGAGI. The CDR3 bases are TGTGCCAGCAGTTACTCGACAGGGGCCTACGAGCAGTACTTC. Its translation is CASSYSTGAYEQYF.

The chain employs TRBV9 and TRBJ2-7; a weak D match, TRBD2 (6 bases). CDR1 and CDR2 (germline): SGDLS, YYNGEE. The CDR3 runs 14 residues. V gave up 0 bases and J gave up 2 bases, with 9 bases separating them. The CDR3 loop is CASSVGAGPYEQYF. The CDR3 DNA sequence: TGTGCCAGCAGCGTAGGCGCGGGGCCCTACGAGCAGTACTTC.

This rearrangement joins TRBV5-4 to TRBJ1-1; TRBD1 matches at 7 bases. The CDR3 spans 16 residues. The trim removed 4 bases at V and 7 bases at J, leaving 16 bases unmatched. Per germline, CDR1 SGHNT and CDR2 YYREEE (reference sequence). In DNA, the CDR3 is TGTGCCAGCAGCAGCGGGAGGGGGCCCGAGGGGGGTGAAGCTTTCTTT. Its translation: CASSSGRGPEGGEAFF.

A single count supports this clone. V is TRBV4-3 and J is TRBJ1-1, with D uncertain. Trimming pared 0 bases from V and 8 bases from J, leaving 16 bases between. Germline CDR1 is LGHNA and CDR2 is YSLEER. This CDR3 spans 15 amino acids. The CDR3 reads CASSQDGRGWNEAFF. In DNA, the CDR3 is TGCGCCAGCAGCCAAGATGGCAGAGGGTGGAACGAAGCTTTCTTT.

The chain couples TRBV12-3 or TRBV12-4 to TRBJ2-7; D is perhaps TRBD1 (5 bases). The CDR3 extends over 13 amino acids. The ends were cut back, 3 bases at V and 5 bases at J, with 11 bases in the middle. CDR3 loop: CASSFLGLDEQYF. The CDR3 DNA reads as TGTGCCAGCAGTTTCTTGGGGCTGGACGAGCAGTACTTC.

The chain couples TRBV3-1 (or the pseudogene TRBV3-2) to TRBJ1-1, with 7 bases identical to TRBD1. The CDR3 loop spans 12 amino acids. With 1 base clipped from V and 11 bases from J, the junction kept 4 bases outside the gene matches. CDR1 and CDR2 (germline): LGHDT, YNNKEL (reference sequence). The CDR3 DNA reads TGTGCCAGCAGCCAAGGACTACAGGGGGCTTTCTTT. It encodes CASSQGLQGAFF.

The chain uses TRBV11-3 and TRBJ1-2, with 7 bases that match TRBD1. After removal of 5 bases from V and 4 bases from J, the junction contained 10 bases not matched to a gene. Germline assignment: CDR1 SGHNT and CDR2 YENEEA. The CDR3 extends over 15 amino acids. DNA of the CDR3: TGTGCCAGCAGCCACAGACAGGGTCGGGGCTATGGCTACACCTTC. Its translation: CASSHRQGRGYGYTF.

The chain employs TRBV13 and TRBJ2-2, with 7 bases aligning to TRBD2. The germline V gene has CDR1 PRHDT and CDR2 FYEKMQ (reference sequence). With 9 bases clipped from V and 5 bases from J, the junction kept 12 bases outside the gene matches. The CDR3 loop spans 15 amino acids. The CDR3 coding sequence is TGTGCCAGTCTTCGTGGGGAGGGCAGAACCGGGGAGCTGTTTTTT. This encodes CASLRGEGRTGELFF. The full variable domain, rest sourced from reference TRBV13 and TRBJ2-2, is AAGVIQSPRHLIKEKRETATLKCYPIPRHDTVYWYQQGPGQDPQFLISFYEKMQSDKGSIPDRFSAQQFSDYHSELNMSSLELGDSALYFCASLRGEGRTGELFFGEGSRLTVL.

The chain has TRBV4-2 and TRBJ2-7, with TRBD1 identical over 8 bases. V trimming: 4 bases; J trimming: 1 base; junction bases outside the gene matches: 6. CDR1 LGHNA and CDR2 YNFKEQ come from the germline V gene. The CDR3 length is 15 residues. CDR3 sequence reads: CASSRGRDRSYEQYF. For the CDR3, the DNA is TGTGCCAGCAGCCGGGGCCGGGACAGGTCCTACGAGCAGTACTTC.

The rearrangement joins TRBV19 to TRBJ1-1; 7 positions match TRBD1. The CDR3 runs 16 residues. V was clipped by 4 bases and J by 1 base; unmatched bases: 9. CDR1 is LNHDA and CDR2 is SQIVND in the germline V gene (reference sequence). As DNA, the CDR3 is TGTGCCAGTAGTAAGGAACAGGGGAGGTGGAACACTGAAGCTTTCTTT. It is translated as CASSKEQGRWNTEAFF.

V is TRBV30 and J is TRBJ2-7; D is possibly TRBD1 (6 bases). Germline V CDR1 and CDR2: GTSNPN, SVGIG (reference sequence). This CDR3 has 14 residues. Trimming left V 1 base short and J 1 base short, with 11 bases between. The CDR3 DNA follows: TGTGCCTGGAGTGGGGTGGGGGCTTCCTACGAGCAGTACTTC. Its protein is CAWSGVGASYEQYF.

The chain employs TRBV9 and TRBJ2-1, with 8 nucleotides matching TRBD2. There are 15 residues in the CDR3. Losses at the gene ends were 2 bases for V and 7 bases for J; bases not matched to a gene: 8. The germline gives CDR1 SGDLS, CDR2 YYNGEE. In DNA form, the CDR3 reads TGTGCCAGCAGCGTTAGCGGGGTCCTGGGGAATGAGCAGTTCTTC. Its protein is CASSVSGVLGNEQFF.

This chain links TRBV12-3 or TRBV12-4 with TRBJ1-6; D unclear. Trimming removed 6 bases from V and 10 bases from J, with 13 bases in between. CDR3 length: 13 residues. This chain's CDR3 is CASRVGRESPLHF. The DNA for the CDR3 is TGTGCCAGCAGAGTTGGGCGGGAATCACCCCTCCACTTT.

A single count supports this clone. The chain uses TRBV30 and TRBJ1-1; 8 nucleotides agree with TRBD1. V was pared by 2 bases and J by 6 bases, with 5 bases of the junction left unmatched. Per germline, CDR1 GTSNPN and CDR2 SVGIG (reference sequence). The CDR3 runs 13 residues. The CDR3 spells CAWSQGAPPEAFF. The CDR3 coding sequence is TGTGCCTGGAGTCAGGGGGCGCCCCCTGAAGCTTTCTTT. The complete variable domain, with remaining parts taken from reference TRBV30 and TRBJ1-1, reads SQTIHQWPATLVQPVGSPLSLECTVEGTSNPNLYWYRQAAGRGLQLLFYSVGIGQISSEVPQNLSASRPQDRQFILSSKKLLLSDSGFYLCAWSQGAPPEAFFGQGTRLTVV.

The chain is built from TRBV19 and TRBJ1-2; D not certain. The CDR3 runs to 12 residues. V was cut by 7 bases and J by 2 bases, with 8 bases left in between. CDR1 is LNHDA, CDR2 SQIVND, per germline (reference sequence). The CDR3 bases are TGTGCCAGTACAGGCAGCAACTATGGCTACACCTTC. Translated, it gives CASTGSNYGYTF.

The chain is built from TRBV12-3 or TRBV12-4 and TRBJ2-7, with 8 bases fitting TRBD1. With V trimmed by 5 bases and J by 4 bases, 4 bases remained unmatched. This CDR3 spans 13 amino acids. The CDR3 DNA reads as TGTGCCAGCAGTCAAGGACAGGGATACGAGCAGTACTTC. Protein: CASSQGQGYEQYF.

CDR3 amino acids: CASSLDWGDHAGELFF. As DNA, the CDR3 is TGTGCCAGCAGCTTGGATTGGGGGGATCACGCCGGGGAGCTGTTTTTT. The V call is TRBV5-6, the J call TRBJ2-2; maybe TRBD2 (6 bases). The CDR3 extends over 16 amino acids. The germline V and J ends were trimmed by 0 bases and 6 bases, with 15 bases remaining between them. Germline-derived CDR1 and CDR2 are SGHDT and YYEEEE.

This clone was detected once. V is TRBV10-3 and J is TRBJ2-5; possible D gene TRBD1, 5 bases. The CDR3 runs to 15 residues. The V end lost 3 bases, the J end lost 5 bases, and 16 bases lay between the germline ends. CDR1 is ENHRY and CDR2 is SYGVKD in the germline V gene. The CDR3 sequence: CAISEGAVPGETQYF. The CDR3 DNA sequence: TGTGCCATCAGTGAAGGGGCAGTTCCCGGGGAGACCCAGTACTTC.

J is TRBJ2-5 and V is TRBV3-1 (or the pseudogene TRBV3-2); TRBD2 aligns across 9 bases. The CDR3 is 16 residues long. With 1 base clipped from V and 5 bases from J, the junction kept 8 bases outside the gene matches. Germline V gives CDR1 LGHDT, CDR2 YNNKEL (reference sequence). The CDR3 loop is CASSQGVSGGLETQYF. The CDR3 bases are TGTGCCAGCAGCCAAGGGGTTAGCGGGGGCTTGGAGACCCAGTACTTC.

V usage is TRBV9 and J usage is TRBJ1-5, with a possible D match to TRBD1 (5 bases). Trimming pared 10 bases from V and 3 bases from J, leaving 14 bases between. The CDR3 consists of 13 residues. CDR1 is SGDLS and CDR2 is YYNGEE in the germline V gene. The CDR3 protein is CASGAGFNQPQHF. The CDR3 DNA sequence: TGTGCCTCCGGGGCGGGATTCAATCAGCCCCAGCATTTT.

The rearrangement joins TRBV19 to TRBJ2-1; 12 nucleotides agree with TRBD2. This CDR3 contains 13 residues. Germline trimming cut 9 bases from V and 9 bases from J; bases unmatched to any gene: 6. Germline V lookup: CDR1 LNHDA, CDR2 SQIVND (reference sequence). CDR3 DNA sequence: TGTGCCAGCCGACTAGCGGGAGCCTCTGAGCAGTTCTTC. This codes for CASRLAGASEQFF.

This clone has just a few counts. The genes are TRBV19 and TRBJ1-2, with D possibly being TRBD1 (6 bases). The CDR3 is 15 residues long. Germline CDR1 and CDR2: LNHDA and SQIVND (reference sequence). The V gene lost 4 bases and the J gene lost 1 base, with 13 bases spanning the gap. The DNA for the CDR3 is TGTGCCAGTAGTAACGACAGGAAAGATAACTATGGCTACACCTTC. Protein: CASSNDRKDNYGYTF.

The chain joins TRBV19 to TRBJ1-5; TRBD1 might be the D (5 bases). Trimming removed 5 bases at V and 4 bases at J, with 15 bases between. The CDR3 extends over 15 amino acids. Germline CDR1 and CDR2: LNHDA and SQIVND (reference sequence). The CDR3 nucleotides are TGTGCCAGTAGTCAAGGACAAGCGTTAAATCAGCCCCAGCATTTT. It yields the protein CASSQGQALNQPQHF.